This T cell receptor (beta chain) came from a study of blood T cells in healthy people across ages. General study results and limits: Naive T cell percentage and TCR beta diversity correlated strongly.

Sample donors were healthy Caucasian individuals that came from Russia, aged 6 to 90. A word on this clonotype: The antigen is unknown.

Primed by a sample-barcoded 5' primer and a J-beta primer mix, a second PCR proceeded for 7 to 11 cycles. A tag from a template-switch adaptor with 12 random nucleotides marked each cDNA molecule. TCRdb re-called the 5' RACE reads through MiXCR, storing one row per CDR3 protein. The sample lists over 1,500,000 distinct CDR3 sequences, roughly 52% occurring once. There are 15 residues in the CDR3. Trimming pared 2 bases from V and 4 bases from J, leaving 14 bases between. Looked up from germline, CDR1 is SGHTA and CDR2 is FQGNSA. Sequencing used blood. The source is a woman between 35 and 50 years old in good health. The chain links TRBV7-2 to TRBJ1-2, with a weak D call TRBD1 (5 bases). CDR3 DNA sequence: TGTGCCAGCAGCTTAAATTCAGGGCCGGGCTATGGCTACACCTTC. It encodes CASSLNSGPGYGYTF.